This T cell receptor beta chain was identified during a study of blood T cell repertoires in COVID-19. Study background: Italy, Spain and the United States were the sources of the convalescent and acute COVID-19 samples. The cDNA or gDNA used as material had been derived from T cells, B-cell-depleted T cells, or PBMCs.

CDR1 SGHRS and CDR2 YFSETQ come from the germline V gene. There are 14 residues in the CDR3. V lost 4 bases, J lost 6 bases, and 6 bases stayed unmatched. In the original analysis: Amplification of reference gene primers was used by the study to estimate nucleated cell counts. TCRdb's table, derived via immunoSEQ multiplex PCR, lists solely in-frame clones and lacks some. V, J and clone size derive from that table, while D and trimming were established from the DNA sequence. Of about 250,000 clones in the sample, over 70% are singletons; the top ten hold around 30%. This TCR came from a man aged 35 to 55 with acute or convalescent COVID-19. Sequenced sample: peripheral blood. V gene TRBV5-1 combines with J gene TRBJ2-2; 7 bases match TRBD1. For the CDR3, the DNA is TGCGCCAGCAGCCCGGGACAGTCACCCGGGGAGCTGTTTTTT. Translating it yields CASSPGQSPGELFF.